This T cell receptor beta chain was captured by sequencing in a study of OX40 agonist ivuxolimab in advanced cancers. Whole-study findings and limits: Both blood CD4+ and CD8+ T cells showed clonal growth by week 6 at 0.1 to 3.0 mg/kg.

About this clone itself: Its antigen is as yet unknown.

The CDR3 consists of 14 residues. Germline CDR1 is WSHSY and CDR2 is SAAADI. V was trimmed by 5 bases and J by 6 bases, leaving 14 bases between them. TCRdb keeps only in-frame clones here, not all; method: immunoSEQ multiplex PCR. The sample includes tens of thousands of clones, 88% seen only once; the top ten take more than 55%. The V and J genes are TRBV10-2 and TRBJ2-1; possible D gene TRBD1, 6 bases. The clonotype comes from an adult with an advanced solid tumor such as melanoma, head and neck, liver or kidney cancer. The sample was CD4+ or CD8+ T cells sorted from blood, taken in a trial of the OX40 agonist ivuxolimab. CDR3 in amino acids: CASSTSGASNEQFF. In DNA form, the CDR3 reads TGCGCCAGCAGTACGTCAGGGGCTAGCAATGAGCAGTTCTTC.